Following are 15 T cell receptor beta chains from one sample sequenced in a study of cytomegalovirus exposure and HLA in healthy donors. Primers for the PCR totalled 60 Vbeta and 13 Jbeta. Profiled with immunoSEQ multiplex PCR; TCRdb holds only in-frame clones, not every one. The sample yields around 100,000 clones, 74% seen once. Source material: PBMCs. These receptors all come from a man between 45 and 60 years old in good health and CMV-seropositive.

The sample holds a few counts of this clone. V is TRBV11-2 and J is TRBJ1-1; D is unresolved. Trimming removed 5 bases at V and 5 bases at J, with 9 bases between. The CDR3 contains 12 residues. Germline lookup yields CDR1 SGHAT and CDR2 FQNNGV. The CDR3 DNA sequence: TGTGCCAGCAGCACCGGGATAACTGAAGCTTTCTTT. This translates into CASSTGITEAFF.

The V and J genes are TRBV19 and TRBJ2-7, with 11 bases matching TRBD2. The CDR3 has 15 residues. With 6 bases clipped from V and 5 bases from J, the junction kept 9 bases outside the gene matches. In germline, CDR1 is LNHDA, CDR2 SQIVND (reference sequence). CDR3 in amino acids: CASRDWTSGFDEQYF. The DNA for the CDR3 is TGTGCCAGTAGAGATTGGACTAGCGGGTTTGACGAGCAGTACTTC.

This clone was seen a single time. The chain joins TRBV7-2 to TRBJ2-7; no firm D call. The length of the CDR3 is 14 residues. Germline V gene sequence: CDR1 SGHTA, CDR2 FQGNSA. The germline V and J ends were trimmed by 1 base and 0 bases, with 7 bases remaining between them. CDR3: CASSLDPSSYEQYF. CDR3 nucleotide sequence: TGTGCCAGCAGCTTAGACCCGAGCTCCTACGAGCAGTACTTC.

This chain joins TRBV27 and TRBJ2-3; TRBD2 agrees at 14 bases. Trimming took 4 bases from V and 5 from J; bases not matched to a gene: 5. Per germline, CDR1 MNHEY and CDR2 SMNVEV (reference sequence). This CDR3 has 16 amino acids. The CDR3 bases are TGTGCCAGCAGTTACCTCGGGACTAGCGGGAGAGATACGCAGTATTTT. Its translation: CASSYLGTSGRDTQYF.

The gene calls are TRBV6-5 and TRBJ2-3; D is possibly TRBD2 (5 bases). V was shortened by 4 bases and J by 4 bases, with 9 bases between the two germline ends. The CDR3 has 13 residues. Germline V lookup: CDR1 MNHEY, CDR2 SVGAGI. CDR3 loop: CASSSAGPDTQYF. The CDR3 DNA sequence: TGTGCCAGCAGTTCGGCGGGCCCAGATACGCAGTATTTT.

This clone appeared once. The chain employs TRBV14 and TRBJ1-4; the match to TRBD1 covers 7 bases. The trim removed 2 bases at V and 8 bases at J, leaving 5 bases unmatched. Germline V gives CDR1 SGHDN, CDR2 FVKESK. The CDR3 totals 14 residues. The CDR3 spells CASSQNRGGEKLFF. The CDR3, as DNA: TGTGCCAGCAGCCAAAACAGGGGCGGAGAAAAACTGTTTTTT.

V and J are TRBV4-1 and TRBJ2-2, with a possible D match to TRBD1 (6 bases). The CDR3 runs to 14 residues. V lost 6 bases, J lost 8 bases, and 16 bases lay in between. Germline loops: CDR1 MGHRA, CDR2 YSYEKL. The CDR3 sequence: CASRAGVDWGELFF. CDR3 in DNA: TGCGCCAGCAGGGCAGGGGTTGATTGGGGGGAGCTGTTTTTT.

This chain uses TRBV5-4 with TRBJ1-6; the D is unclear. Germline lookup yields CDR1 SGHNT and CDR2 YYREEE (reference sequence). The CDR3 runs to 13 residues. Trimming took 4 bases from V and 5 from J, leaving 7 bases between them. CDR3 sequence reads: CASSPRNNSPLHF. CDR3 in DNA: TGTGCCAGCAGCCCTAGAAATAATTCACCCCTCCACTTT.

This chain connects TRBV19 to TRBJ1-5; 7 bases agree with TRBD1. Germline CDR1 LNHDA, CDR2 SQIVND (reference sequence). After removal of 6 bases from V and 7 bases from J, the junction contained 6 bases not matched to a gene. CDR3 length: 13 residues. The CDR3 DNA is TGTGCCAGTAGACAGGGGAGAGGACAGCCCCAGCATTTT. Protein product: CASRQGRGQPQHF.

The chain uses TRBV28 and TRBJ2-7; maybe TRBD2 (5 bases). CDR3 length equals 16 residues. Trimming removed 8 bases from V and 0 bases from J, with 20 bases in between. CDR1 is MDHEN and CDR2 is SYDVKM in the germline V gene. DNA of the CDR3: TGTGCCAGCTCCCTCGGGATAGGACGGATCTCCTACGAGCAGTACTTC. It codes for CASSLGIGRISYEQYF.

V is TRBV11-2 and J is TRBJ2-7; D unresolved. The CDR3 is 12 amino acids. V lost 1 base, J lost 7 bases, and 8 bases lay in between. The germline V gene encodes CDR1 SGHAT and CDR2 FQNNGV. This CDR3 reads CASSLGLAEQYF. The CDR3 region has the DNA TGTGCCAGCAGCTTAGGACTTGCTGAGCAGTACTTC.

The CDR3 is CASSTTGEQYF. The CDR3 region has the DNA TGTGCCAGCAGCACTACAGGGGAGCAGTACTTC. This chain joins TRBV6-6 and TRBJ2-7; maybe TRBD1 (6 bases). Per the germline V gene, CDR1 is MNHNY and CDR2 is SVGAGI (reference sequence). This CDR3 region has 11 residues. V dropped 6 bases and J dropped 7 bases, with 10 bases sitting between them.

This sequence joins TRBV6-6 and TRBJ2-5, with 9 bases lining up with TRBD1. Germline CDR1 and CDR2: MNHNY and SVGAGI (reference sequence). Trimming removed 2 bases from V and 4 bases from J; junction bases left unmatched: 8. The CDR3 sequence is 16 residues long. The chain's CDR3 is CASSYEKQGASETQYF. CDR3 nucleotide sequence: TGTGCCAGCAGTTACGAAAAACAGGGGGCCTCAGAGACCCAGTACTTC.

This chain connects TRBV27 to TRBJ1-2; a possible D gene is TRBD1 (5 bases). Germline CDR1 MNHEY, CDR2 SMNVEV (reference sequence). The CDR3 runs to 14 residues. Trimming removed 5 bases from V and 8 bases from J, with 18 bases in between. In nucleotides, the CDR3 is TGTGCCAGCAGTCCAAATAGGGGCTTGGGCGGCTACACCTTC. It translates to CASSPNRGLGGYTF.

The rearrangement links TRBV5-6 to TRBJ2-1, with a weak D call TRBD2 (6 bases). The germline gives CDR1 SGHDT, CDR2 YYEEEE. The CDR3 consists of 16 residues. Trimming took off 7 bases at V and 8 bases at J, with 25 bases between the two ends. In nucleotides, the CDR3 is TGTGCCAGCGTCCTCGTTCAAAGGAGGGACTTGGATGAGCAGTTCTTC. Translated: CASVLVQRRDLDEQFF.